This TCR beta chain was found in a study of cytomegalovirus exposure and HLA in healthy donors. Primers: 60 Vbeta forward and 13 Jbeta reverse. Per the original data handling: Approximately 86 million unique TCR beta chains, 9 million to 11 million shared, were counted in a later analysis. Sequencing was performed with immunoSEQ multiplex PCR; in TCRdb, only in-frame clones are kept and a portion is missing. From that table come the V and J calls and clone size; the DNA was used to work out D and trimming. The sample lists some 130,000 clones; around 80% were seen once. On this clone: Antigen specificity is unknown.

General study results and limits: Later analysis reportedly placed an Asian-associated ancestry cluster below the approximately 700-donor mean in N-insertions. An assumption of roughly uniform sequencing depth across donors underlay the presence/absence analyses.

The sample taken for sequencing was PBMCs. This receptor was identified in a young man in good health and CMV-seronegative.

The CDR3 bases are TGTGCCAGCAGCACCGTAACCGGGACAGGGCGCTACGAGCAGTACTTC. Translation: CASSTVTGTGRYEQYF. The chain uses TRBV7-9 and TRBJ2-7, with 9 bases lining up with TRBD1. The CDR3 has 16 residues. The trim removed 5 bases at V and 3 bases at J, leaving 11 bases unmatched. Germline lookup yields CDR1 SEHNR and CDR2 FQNEAQ (reference sequence).